This T cell receptor beta chain is drawn from a study of CD8+CD57+ T cells in acquired aplastic anemia. Background on the study: Where healthy donors were concerned, CD4+ cells averaged around 11 million reads. Overall study findings and caveats: Patient and control CD8+ Simpson's diversity was not significantly different.

The CDR3 extends over 13 amino acids. CDR1 is SQVTM and CDR2 is ANQGSEA in the germline V gene. Deletions cut 5 bases from V and 3 bases from J, with 14 bases between. TCR beta VDJ combinations and CDR3 sequences were profiled from genomic DNA. TCRdb fed the reads into MiXCR, producing one record per CDR3 protein. The table has 86,000 or so distinct CDR3 sequences, less than 60% seen once. This clonotype was detected a few times. Its matching antigen is unknown. Input material: sorted CD4+, CD8+, or CD8+CD57+ T cells (not recorded which) from PBMCs. The clonotype was recovered from a human donor in good health, serving as a control. V and J are TRBV29-1 and TRBJ2-7; D possibly matches TRBD1 or TRBD2 (6 bases each). Written as DNA, the CDR3 is TGCAGCGTTCTGGTAGCGGACAGCTACGAGCAGTACTTC. This translates into CSVLVADSYEQYF.